This TCR beta chain appears in the sequencing data of a study of T cell changes during pregnancy in multiple sclerosis. Profiled with immunoSEQ multiplex PCR; TCRdb holds only in-frame clones, not every one. The sample has 45,000 to 75,000 clones; around 93% are singletons. Germline V gives CDR1 SGHRS, CDR2 YFSETQ. Trimming at V came to 4 bases and at J to 3 bases, leaving 20 bases not matched to a gene. This CDR3 comprises 19 residues. The receptor was derived from a female donor with multiple sclerosis, enrolled in a pregnancy study. The sample was peripheral blood, taken in the first trimester of pregnancy. The chain is built from TRBV5-1 and TRBJ2-3; the match to TRBD1 covers 7 bases. The CDR3 spells CASSPNPGQYPSQTDTQYF. The CDR3 nucleotides are TGCGCCAGCAGCCCGAATCCGGGACAGTACCCGTCTCAGACAGATACGCAGTATTTT.